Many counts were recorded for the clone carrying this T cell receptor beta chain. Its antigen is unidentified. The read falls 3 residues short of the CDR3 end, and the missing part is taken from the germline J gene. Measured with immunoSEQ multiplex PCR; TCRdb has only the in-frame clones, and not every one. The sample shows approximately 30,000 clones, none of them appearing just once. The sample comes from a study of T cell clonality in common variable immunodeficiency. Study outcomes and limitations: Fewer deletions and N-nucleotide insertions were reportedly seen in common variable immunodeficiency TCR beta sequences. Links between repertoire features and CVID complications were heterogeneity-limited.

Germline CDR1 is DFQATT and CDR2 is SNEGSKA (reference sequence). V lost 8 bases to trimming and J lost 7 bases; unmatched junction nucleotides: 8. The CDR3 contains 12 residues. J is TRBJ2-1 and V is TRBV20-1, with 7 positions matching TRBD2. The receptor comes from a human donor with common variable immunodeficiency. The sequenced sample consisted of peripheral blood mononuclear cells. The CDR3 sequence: CSWGGSRNEQFF. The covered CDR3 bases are TGCAGTTGGGGGGGTTCTCGGAATGAG.